This record covers a single TCR beta chain. The antigen is undetermined. The sample belongs to a study of CD8 T cells in Susac syndrome. The CDR3 covers 14 residues. Germline assignment: CDR1 ENHRY and CDR2 SYGVKD. V was shortened by 0 bases and J by 0 bases, with 6 bases between the two germline ends. CD8+ and CD4+ T cells from blood underwent TCR beta sequencing, which was carried out in a high-throughput format. It was with random hexamers that roughly 0.45 to 1 ug RNA was reverse transcribed. TCRdb passed the immunoSEQ multiplex PCR reads through MiXCR, listing each CDR3 protein once. The table lists roughly 300,000 distinct CDR3 sequences, roughly 81% of them singletons. Study outcomes and limitations: The study recognized that its TCR sequencing and HLA analysis covered a relatively small number of individuals.

The receptor's source is a human donor with multiple sclerosis. The chain couples TRBV10-3 to TRBJ2-7, with D uncertain. Sequenced material: CD8+ T cells from PBMCs. CDR3 protein: CAISESRFSYEQYF. The CDR3 coding sequence is TGTGCCATCAGTGAGTCGAGATTCTCCTACGAGCAGTACTTC.